These 31 T cell receptor beta chains came from one sample sequenced in a study of cytomegalovirus exposure and HLA in healthy donors. Both 60 Vbeta primers and 13 Jbeta primers went into the PCR. TCRdb's table, derived via immunoSEQ multiplex PCR, lists solely in-frame clones and lacks some. This table holds around 80,000 clones, 62% found once. The sample comprised PBMCs. Every receptor here comes from a male donor in good health and CMV-seropositive.

The gene calls are TRBV9 and TRBJ2-5; the match to TRBD1 covers 7 bases. Trimming took 0 bases from V and 5 from J; bases not matched to a gene: 4. The germline V gene has CDR1 SGDLS and CDR2 YYNGEE. There are 14 residues in the CDR3. The CDR3 loop is CASSVDGGQETQYF. Here the CDR3 DNA reads TGTGCCAGCAGCGTAGATGGGGGACAGGAGACCCAGTACTTC.

The CDR3 nucleotides read TGCGCCAGCAGCCATTCTAGCGGGAGAGGAACAGATACGCAGTATTTT. This translates into CASSHSSGRGTDTQYF. The J gene is TRBJ2-3, the V gene TRBV4-3; 10 bases map to TRBD2. V dropped 3 bases and J dropped 3; count of bases not matched to a gene: 6. The CDR3 extends over 16 amino acids. The germline V gene encodes CDR1 LGHNA and CDR2 YSLEER.

The chain uses TRBV30 and TRBJ1-1; TRBD1 agrees at 7 bases. J lost 3 bases, V lost 4 bases, and 5 bases had no gene match. This CDR3 region has 13 residues. Germline values: CDR1 GTSNPN, CDR2 SVGIG (reference sequence). CDR3 sequence: CAWTWDSYTEAFF. CDR3 bases: TGTGCCTGGACTTGGGACAGCTACACTGAAGCTTTCTTT. The full variable domain, with the rest looked up from reference TRBV30 and TRBJ1-1, is SQTIHQWPATLVQPVGSPLSLECTVEGTSNPNLYWYRQAAGRGLQLLFYSVGIGQISSEVPQNLSASRPQDRQFILSSKKLLLSDSGFYLCAWTWDSYTEAFFGQGTRLTVV.

This clone was counted only a few times. V and J are TRBV5-1 and TRBJ2-7, with D unresolved. Trimming left V 0 bases short and J 3 bases short, with 7 bases between. The CDR3 runs 13 residues. Per germline, CDR1 SGHRS and CDR2 YFSETQ. CDR3 coding DNA: TGCGCCAGCAGCTTGGGAGAGTACTACGAGCAGTACTTC. Amino acids: CASSLGEYYEQYF. Full variable domain (outside the CDR3, taken from reference TRBV5-1 and TRBJ2-7): KAGVTQTPRYLIKTRGQQVTLSCSPISGHRSVSWYQQTPGQGLQFLFEYFSETQRNKGNFPGRFSGRQFSNSRSEMNVSTLELGDSALYLCASSLGEYYEQYFGPGTRLTVT.

The chain combines TRBV2 with TRBJ2-2; 9 bases are a match to TRBD2. This CDR3 comprises 13 residues. V was clipped by 5 bases and J by 7 bases; unmatched bases: 2. CDR1 SNHLY and CDR2 FYNNEI come from the germline V gene. The CDR3 DNA follows: TGTGCCAGCAGTCCAGCGGGAGGCGGGGAGCTGTTTTTT. Its translation: CASSPAGGGELFF.

The genes are TRBV6-1 and TRBJ1-5, with D tentatively TRBD1 (5 bases). Per the germline V gene, CDR1 is MNHNS and CDR2 is SASEGT. V was trimmed by 3 bases and J by 7 bases, leaving 16 bases between them. The CDR3 is 15 amino acids. CDR3 amino acids: CASSDVGGFWQPQHF. The CDR3 nucleotides are TGTGCCAGCAGTGACGTGGGGGGTTTTTGGCAGCCCCAGCATTTT.

This clone was detected a few times. This chain joins TRBV15 and TRBJ2-3; 7 bases agree with TRBD2. Germline V gene lookup returns CDR1 LNHNV and CDR2 YYDKDF (reference sequence). The CDR3 extends over 16 amino acids. V trimming: 5 bases; J trimming: 2 bases; junction bases outside the gene matches: 10. CDR3 coding DNA: TGTGCCACCAGCTCCCGAAGGGGAGGGCCCACAGATACGCAGTATTTT. Protein sequence: CATSSRRGGPTDTQYF.

To note about this clone: Its ends do not fully match the called genes, so a read error is possible. The chain links TRBV28 to TRBJ2-2; TRBD1 is a possible D gene (7 bases). The CDR3 has 16 residues. The V gene's germline CDR1 is MDHEN and CDR2 SYDVKM. CDR3 in DNA: TGTGCCAGCTCGTTCCAGGGGGGATCGAATACCGGGGAGCTGTTTTTT. Translation: CASSFQGGSNTGELFF.

This sequence joins TRBV7-9 and TRBJ2-7; 11 bases are shared with TRBD2. Trimming took 0 bases from V and 3 from J; bases not matched to a gene: 7. Germline V gene lookup returns CDR1 SEHNR and CDR2 FQNEAQ (reference sequence). The CDR3 is 17 amino acids. CDR3 in DNA: TGTGCCAGCAGCTTAGCTAGCCCCGGGACTAGCGGCTACGAGCAGTACTTC. Amino acid sequence: CASSLASPGTSGYEQYF.

Here the CDR3 DNA reads TGTGCCAGCAGCTCTCGCGGGGACTTGAACACTGAAGCTTTCTTT. This sequence encodes CASSSRGDLNTEAFF. This chain uses TRBV9 with TRBJ1-1, with TRBD1 as a possible D gene (5 bases). Trimming stripped 4 bases from V and 0 bases from J, with 13 bases between. From germline, CDR1 is SGDLS and CDR2 YYNGEE. The CDR3 contains 15 residues.

The chain couples TRBV28 to TRBJ2-3; 9 bases line up with TRBD1. The germline CDR1 and CDR2 sequences are MDHEN and SYDVKM. The CDR3 has 16 amino acids. With V trimmed by 5 bases and J by 0 bases, 6 bases remained unmatched. CDR3 region: CASSLGTGTSTDTQYF. Written as DNA, the CDR3 is TGTGCCAGCAGTCTCGGGACAGGGACTAGCACAGATACGCAGTATTTT.

This rearrangement joins TRBV5-6 to TRBJ1-4, with unresolved D. Germline V gene sequence: CDR1 SGHDT, CDR2 YYEEEE. The CDR3 runs to 12 residues. Trimming pared 4 bases from V and 17 bases from J, leaving 18 bases between. CDR3 coding DNA: TGTGCCAGCAGCGCGGGCCTAGGGAAGGCTTTTTTT. It is translated as CASSAGLGKAFF.

This chain links TRBV29-1 with TRBJ2-3; tentatively, D is TRBD1 (6 bases). The CDR3 length is 12 residues. In germline, CDR1 is SQVTM, CDR2 ANQGSEA. Trimming shortened V by 5 bases and J by 3 bases, and 9 bases separated the two germline ends. CDR3 protein: CSVSQGTDTQYF. The CDR3 DNA follows: TGCAGCGTTTCTCAGGGGACAGATACGCAGTATTTT.

This sequence joins TRBV7-9 and TRBJ1-2; no reliable D call. CDR3 length equals 15 residues. Germline CDR1 reads SEHNR; CDR2 reads FQNEAQ (reference sequence). Trimming pared 1 base from V and 4 bases from J, leaving 13 bases between. CDR3 DNA: TGTGCCAGCAGCTTAGTCATTGGGCCCTTCTATGGCTACACCTTC. Translated, it gives CASSLVIGPFYGYTF.

This clone has a handful of counts. This chain connects TRBV29-1 to TRBJ1-1, with TRBD1 as a possible D gene (6 bases). CDR3 length equals 12 residues. V lost 4 bases, J lost 6 bases, and 12 bases lay in between. CDR1 is SQVTM, CDR2 ANQGSEA, per germline. The CDR3, as DNA: TGCAGCGTTGGACAGGCCCTCGCTGAAGCTTTCTTT. Translated: CSVGQALAEAFF.

The rearrangement uses TRBV6-1 and TRBJ2-1, with 9 bases identical to TRBD1. CDR1 and CDR2 from the germline V gene are MNHNS and SASEGT. The V gene end was trimmed by 6 bases and the J gene end by 6 bases; junction bases not matched to a gene: 6. CDR3 length equals 14 residues. This chain's CDR3 is CASRDRGGVNEQFF. DNA for the CDR3: TGTGCCAGCAGGGACAGGGGAGGGGTCAATGAGCAGTTCTTC.

The chain employs TRBV20-1 and TRBJ2-5, with unresolved D. The CDR3 contains 11 residues. The germline V gene has CDR1 DFQATT and CDR2 SNEGSKA (reference sequence). Trimming took off 7 bases at V and 4 bases at J, with 10 bases between the two ends. The CDR3 is CSVRPLETQYF. The CDR3 DNA is TGCAGTGTTCGCCCACTAGAGACCCAGTACTTC.

This chain links TRBV15 with TRBJ2-3; D uncertain. The CDR3 is 15 amino acids. Germline V gene sequence: CDR1 LNHNV, CDR2 YYDKDF (reference sequence). V dropped 0 bases and J dropped 1 base, with 8 bases sitting between them. The CDR3 is CATSRDRPGTDTQYF. DNA of the CDR3: TGTGCCACCAGCAGAGACAGGCCCGGCACAGATACGCAGTATTTT.

The chain links TRBV5-6 to TRBJ1-1; D is undetermined. The CDR3 length is 15 residues. Per germline, CDR1 SGHDT and CDR2 YYEEEE. Trimming shortened V by 0 bases and J by 0 bases, and 9 bases separated the two germline ends. CDR3 nucleotides: TGTGCCAGCAGCTTGGTGGGCAGACTGAACACTGAAGCTTTCTTT. Translating gives CASSLVGRLNTEAFF. Full variable domain (missing parts from reference TRBV5-6 and TRBJ1-1): DAGVTQSPTHLIKTRGQQVTLRCSPKSGHDTVSWYQQALGQGPQFIFQYYEEEERQRGNFPDRFSGHQFPNYSSELNVNALLLGDSALYLCASSLVGRLNTEAFFGQGTRLTVV.

The chain uses TRBV19 and TRBJ1-2, with TRBD1 identical over 9 bases. The germline V gene encodes CDR1 LNHDA and CDR2 SQIVND (reference sequence). The J segment lost 8 bases and the V segment lost 9 bases, leaving 10 bases of the junction unmatched. The CDR3 is 13 residues long. CDR3 in DNA: TGTGCCAGGCCTGCCCGGACAGGGGAAGGCTACACCTTC. Translating gives CARPARTGEGYTF.

As DNA, the CDR3 is TGTGCCAGCAGTTTAGGGAGGGAGCAGTACTTC. Translating it yields CASSLGREQYF. The gene calls are TRBV28 and TRBJ2-7; possibly TRBD2 for D (6 bases). In germline, CDR1 is MDHEN, CDR2 SYDVKM. The CDR3 is made up of 11 amino acids. Trimming removed 2 bases from V and 7 bases from J, with 6 bases in between.

The chain joins TRBV9 to TRBJ2-2; D perhaps matches TRBD2 (5 bases). The germline V and J ends were trimmed by 0 bases and 4 bases, with 7 bases remaining between them. The CDR3 sequence is 14 residues long. Looked up from germline, CDR1 is SGDLS and CDR2 is YYNGEE. Written as DNA, the CDR3 is TGTGCCAGCAGCGTAGCCCTAGCCACCGGGGAGCTGTTTTTT. Translating it yields CASSVALATGELFF.

V usage is TRBV2 and J usage is TRBJ2-1; no definite D call. The germline V gene has CDR1 SNHLY and CDR2 FYNNEI. CDR3 size: 13 residues. Trimming left V 5 bases short and J 9 bases short, with 14 bases between. The CDR3 region has the DNA TGTGCCAGCAGTCTCACACCTAGATCTGAGCAGTTCTTC. This translates into CASSLTPRSEQFF.

The genes are TRBV7-2 and TRBJ1-2; D gene ambiguous. V lost 9 bases and J 9 bases, leaving 14 bases between the germline ends. Germline V gene sequence: CDR1 SGHTA, CDR2 FQGNSA. CDR3 size: 11 residues. In nucleotides, the CDR3 is TGTGCCAGAACGAGGGTTAGCAGCTACACCTTC. Amino acid sequence: CARTRVSSYTF. Full variable domain (missing parts from reference TRBV7-2 and TRBJ1-2): GAGVSQSPSNKVTEKGKDVELRCDPISGHTALYWYRQSLGQGLEFLIYFQGNSAPDKSGLPSDRFSAERTGGSVSTLTIQRTQQEDSAVYLCARTRVSSYTFGSGTRLTVV.

This rearrangement joins TRBV30 to TRBJ2-4; TRBD1 matches 7 bases. Losses at the gene ends were 0 bases for V and 3 bases for J; bases not matched to a gene: 8. Germline V gives CDR1 GTSNPN, CDR2 SVGIG (reference sequence). This CDR3 region has 16 residues. This CDR3 is CAWSVRQGKGKNIQYF. The CDR3 DNA reads TGTGCCTGGAGTGTAAGACAGGGAAAGGGCAAAAACATTCAGTACTTC.

The chain links TRBV7-2 to TRBJ2-7, with no clear D. The V gene lost 5 bases and the J gene lost 7 bases, with 12 bases spanning the gap. In germline, CDR1 is SGHTA, CDR2 FQGNSA. The CDR3 extends over 12 amino acids. CDR3 loop: CASSPFSREQYF. Written as DNA, the CDR3 is TGTGCCAGCAGCCCGTTCTCGCGTGAGCAGTACTTC.

This clone was found once. This rearrangement joins TRBV5-1 to TRBJ2-7, with D perhaps matching TRBD2 (5 bases). Germline V gives CDR1 SGHRS, CDR2 YFSETQ. The V and J ends lost 2 bases and 0 bases respectively, with 6 bases between them. The CDR3 has 13 residues. The CDR3 reads CASSLEGSYEQYF. Here the CDR3 DNA reads TGCGCCAGCAGCTTAGAGGGCTCCTACGAGCAGTACTTC. Full variable domain (missing parts from reference TRBV5-1 and TRBJ2-7): KAGVTQTPRYLIKTRGQQVTLSCSPISGHRSVSWYQQTPGQGLQFLFEYFSETQRNKGNFPGRFSGRQFSNSRSEMNVSTLELGDSALYLCASSLEGSYEQYFGPGTRLTVT.

The table lists this clone with a few counts. V usage is TRBV11-1 and J usage is TRBJ1-4; D gene unclear. CDR3 length equals 16 residues. Germline CDR1 SGHAT, CDR2 FQDESV (reference sequence). V was trimmed by 2 bases and J by 3 bases, leaving 13 bases between them. CDR3 residues: CASSLTPAGPNEKLFF. In DNA, the CDR3 is TGTGCCAGCAGCTTAACTCCGGCGGGCCCTAATGAAAAACTGTTTTTT.

This clone was counted only a few times. The chain carries TRBV10-3 and TRBJ2-1; D is unclear. CDR3 size: 15 residues. Germline V CDR1 and CDR2: ENHRY, SYGVKD. V was clipped by 3 bases and J by 0 bases, with 9 bases between them. The CDR3 nucleotides read TGTGCCATCAGTGAAGACTCCCGCTCCTACAATGAGCAGTTCTTC. Translating it yields CAISEDSRSYNEQFF.

V gene TRBV6-1 combines with J gene TRBJ2-2, with 7 nucleotides matching TRBD1. Germline values: CDR1 MNHNS, CDR2 SASEGT. With 0 bases clipped from V and 6 bases from J, the junction kept 4 bases outside the gene matches. The CDR3 extends over 15 amino acids. The CDR3 nucleotides read TGTGCCAGCAGTGAAGCGGGGACAGTCCCCGGGGAGCTGTTTTTT. This sequence encodes CASSEAGTVPGELFF.

In DNA form, the CDR3 reads TGCAGCGTTGAAGACCCCACGGAGAGCTCCTACGAGCAGTACTTC. Translated: CSVEDPTESSYEQYF. The chain recombines TRBV29-1 with TRBJ2-7; D ambiguous. This CDR3 comprises 15 residues. CDR1 is SQVTM, CDR2 ANQGSEA, per germline. Deletions cut 0 bases from V and 0 bases from J, with 12 bases between.